This is a list of T cell receptor beta chains from one sample in a study of T-cell memory formation after mild COVID-19. TCRdb itself ran the 5' RACE reads through MiXCR, one entry per CDR3 protein. Of approximately 500,000 distinct CDR3 sequences listed, around a quarter are singletons. Sequencing used PBMCs or a T cell subset sorted from them (not recorded which). These receptors all come from an adult woman who had mild COVID-19 (a few samples of this study predate the infection). Cell type and time point are not known. Both conserved end residues are trimmed from each CDR3.

CDR3 | J | V
ASSYGQGIYQPQH | TRBJ1-5 | TRBV12-3/TRBV12-4
ASSVAGSNQPQH | TRBJ1-5 | TRBV9
ASGGTPKTGELF | TRBJ2-2 | TRBV7-6
ASLGVIQENYGYT | TRBJ1-2 | TRBV4-2
ASRGQGDFAQY | TRBJ2-7 | TRBV19
SVVQGAKNIQY | TRBJ2-4 | TRBV29-1
ASSLLAATGRANVLT | TRBJ2-6 | TRBV5-5
ASSQIDYYNEQF | TRBJ2-1 | TRBV3-1
ASSHLRISGFYEQY | TRBJ2-7 | TRBV3-1
ASSQETGEGLDTGELF | TRBJ2-2 | TRBV4-2
ASSLPNSPLH | TRBJ1-6 | TRBV12-3/TRBV12-4
ASSHTDSTGDTQY | TRBJ2-3 | TRBV4-2
ASRETGVLYEQY | TRBJ2-7 | TRBV5-1
ASSADHPTRTLGNEQF | TRBJ2-1 | TRBV9
SVEADYGNEQF | TRBJ2-1 | TRBV29-1
ASSPSPGNEQF | TRBJ2-1 | TRBV7-8
SARALRAEWADTQY | TRBJ2-3 | TRBV20-1
ASSLSTGTSIT | TRBJ2-1 | TRBV7-9
AISPGQGLTYEQY | TRBJ2-7 | TRBV10-3
ASSSGTANQPQH | TRBJ1-5 | TRBV12-3/TRBV12-4
ASSFILTDTQY | TRBJ2-3 | TRBV5-1
ASSRGLAGGGEQF | TRBJ2-1 | TRBV4-3
AWSELAGQETQY | TRBJ2-5 | TRBV30
SARVHSGVNYEQY | TRBJ2-7 | TRBV20-1
AWGSGTGSYEQY | TRBJ2-7 | TRBV30
ASSSLRHTEF | TRBJ2-1 | TRBV6-2/TRBV6-3
ASSLEQGGWGSYEQY | TRBJ2-7 | TRBV7-6
SAREPSRRDTEAF | TRBJ1-1 | TRBV20-1
ATSDSAAGLAGGNEQF | TRBJ2-1 | TRBV24-1
ASSSDVRYT | TRBJ1-2 | TRBV5-6
ASSLLAVAYEQY | TRBJ2-7 | TRBV12-3/TRBV12-4
ASSQDRGDRTDTQY | TRBJ2-3 | TRBV3-1
ASSDSTRGAQPQH | TRBJ1-5 | TRBV2
ASSKYRAVEQF | TRBJ2-1 | TRBV11-3
AWSVGGRETQY | TRBJ2-5 | TRBV30
SAIYAGIGTQY | TRBJ2-3 | TRBV20-1
ASSIGSGYQETQY | TRBJ2-5 | TRBV19
ASSDRTGGNEKLF | TRBJ1-4 | TRBV11-2
ASSPTTDKNTEAF | TRBJ1-1 | TRBV18
ASSTGTGGSYEQY | TRBJ2-7 | TRBV19
AISDSKGAIEQY | TRBJ2-7 | TRBV10-3
ASSVGLAGAIDTQY | TRBJ2-3 | TRBV9
ASSDGVSYNEQF | TRBJ2-1 | TRBV5-6
ASSVATGLSYNEQF | TRBJ2-1 | TRBV9
ASSETSGGYRANTDTQY | TRBJ2-3 | TRBV2
ASSYAWTGVEQY | TRBJ2-7 | TRBV6-6
ATSREGSSGFYNEQF | TRBJ2-1 | TRBV15
ASRHTSGSDTQY | TRBJ2-3 | TRBV6-2/TRBV6-3
ASSRLAGGGNEQF | TRBJ2-1 | TRBV4-3
ASSWEF | TRBJ2-1 | TRBV7-9
ASSFTGTGGDEQY | TRBJ2-7 | TRBV12-3/TRBV12-4
AIGTSWVTDTQY | TRBJ2-3 | TRBV6-1
ASSLPSGGWGKNIQY | TRBJ2-4 | TRBV5-6
ASSLRNEQF | TRBJ2-1 | TRBV5-1
ATSRLDRGQAKNIQY | TRBJ2-4 | TRBV15
ASSLLGTGVSYEQY | TRBJ2-7 | TRBV7-9
ASSFMTGGGEETQY | TRBJ2-5 | TRBV7-9
ATSASGSYNEQF | TRBJ2-1 | TRBV24-1
ASTPGYGQNYEQY | TRBJ2-7 | TRBV6-1